This TCR beta chain was sequenced during a study of neurological immune-mediated disorders. The table lists this clonotype with many counts. There are 12 residues in the CDR3. Trimming left V 7 bases short and J 0 bases short, with 4 bases between. Looked up from germline, CDR1 is ENHRY and CDR2 is SYGVKD. Via MiXCR, TCRdb re-called the 5' RACE reads, giving one row per CDR3 protein. The sample shows about 55,000 distinct CDR3 sequences, about 4.1% of them seen only once. Sequenced material: PBMCs. The J gene is TRBJ2-1, the V gene TRBV10-3; no firm D call. The sequence was collected from a man between 60 and 70 years old with multiple sclerosis. This chain's CDR3 is CAIKSSYNEQFF. The CDR3 DNA is TGTGCCATCAAGAGCTCCTACAATGAGCAGTTCTTC.